A selection of T cell receptor beta chains follows, all from one sample in a study of shared clonotypes between healthy human individuals. Profiling relied on immunoSEQ multiplex PCR, and the TCRdb table lists in-frame clones only, not all of them. The profile covers 2,500,000 or so clones, with just over 90% appearing a single time and over 0.12% taken by the ten largest. Specimen: naive CD4+ T cells sorted from blood. These receptors all stem from a man between 18 and 35 years old in good health. CDR3s include the opening cysteine and the closing phenylalanine or tryptophan. D genes are given only for firm matches. Rows give clone size only sometimes, using once, few, many, or a class for an expanded clone.

>TRBJ2-2|-|TRBV14|-
CASSLGQPGELFF
TGTGCCAGCAGCCTAGGACAGCCCGGGGAGCTGTTTTTT
>TRBJ2-5|-|TRBV7-9|TRBD2
CASSRTSGQETQYF
TGTGCCAGCAGCCGGACTAGCGGCCAAGAGACCCAGTACTTC
>TRBJ2-3|-|TRBV9|-
CASSPPTWGVVDTQYF
TGTGCCAGCAGCCCCCCTACGTGGGGGGTTGTAGATACGCAGTATTTT
>TRBJ1-1|few|TRBV10-3|TRBD1
CAISHRTTGKNTEAFF
TGTGCCATCAGCCACCGTACGACAGGGAAGAACACTGAAGCTTTCTTT
>TRBJ2-1|-|TRBV9|-
CASSLELGSYEQFF
TGTGCCAGCAGCCTGGAGTTGGGATCTTATGAGCAGTTCTTC
>TRBJ2-2|-|TRBV18|-
CASSPDRTAHANTGELFF
TGTGCCAGCTCACCTGACAGGACCGCTCACGCGAACACCGGGGAGCTGTTTTTT
>TRBJ2-7|-|TRBV15|-
CATSREVGSSYEQYF
TGTGCCACCAGCAGGGAGGTGGGCAGCTCCTACGAGCAGTACTTC
>TRBJ1-1|-|TRBV6-6|-
CASSYGTTNTEAFF
TGTGCCAGCAGTTACGGGACAACGAACACTGAAGCTTTCTTT
>TRBJ2-6|-|TRBV6-1|-
CASSSGSGANVLTF
TGTGCCAGCAGTTCAGGGTCTGGGGCCAACGTCCTGACTTTC
>TRBJ2-1|-|TRBV7-9|-
CASSPGAGIEQFF
TGTGCCAGCAGCCCCGGAGCCGGGATAGAGCAGTTCTTC
>TRBJ1-5|-|TRBV6-5|TRBD1
CASRPGGSQPQHF
TGTGCCAGCAGACCAGGGGGCTCTCAGCCCCAGCATTTT
>TRBJ1-1|few|TRBV5-1|-
CASSSDSWNTEAFF
TGCGCCAGCAGCTCTGACAGCTGGAACACTGAAGCTTTCTTT
>TRBJ2-5|once|TRBV9|-
CASSVAIMGEQETQYF
TGTGCCAGCAGCGTAGCGATTATGGGAGAGCAAGAGACCCAGTACTTC
>TRBJ2-7|-|TRBV10-1|TRBD1
CASSKSGTGIYEQYF
TGCGCCAGCAGTAAATCCGGGACAGGTATTTACGAGCAGTACTTC
>TRBJ2-5|-|TRBV5-1|-
CASSLGPLTETQYF
TGCGCCAGCAGCTTGGGTCCCCTAACGGAGACCCAGTACTTC
>TRBJ1-1|few|TRBV6-4|-
CASSDLIVSQEAFF
TGTGCCAGCAGTGACCTAATCGTCAGTCAAGAAGCTTTCTTT
>TRBJ1-2|-|TRBV27|TRBD1
CASSSRDRGGYGYTF
TGTGCCAGCAGTTCCCGGGACAGGGGGGGGTATGGCTACACCTTC